The clone carrying this T cell receptor beta chain has at least ten counts. The data belong to a study of CD8 T cells in ankylosing spondylitis. TCRdb called the 5' RACE reads again in MiXCR, with one record for every CDR3 protein. Of roughly 220,000 distinct CDR3 sequences listed, 8% to 11% were seen once; the top ten hold over 20%. Germline CDR1 is SGHTA and CDR2 is FQGNSA. Unmatched junction bases numbered 13, after V lost 4 bases and J lost 3 bases. The CDR3 loop spans 17 amino acids. The sequenced sample was blood, either unsorted or a sorted T cell fraction (not recorded which). This receptor was taken from a male donor with ankylosing spondylitis or in good health (not recorded which). The chain joins TRBV7-2 to TRBJ2-3; TRBD2 aligns across 7 bases. DNA of the CDR3: TGTGCCAGCAGCTGGAGCGGGGACCCTATACGGACAGATACGCAGTATTTT. Its translation: CASSWSGDPIRTDTQYF.